These T cell receptor beta chains were read from a single sample in a study of early stage breast cancer tumors. The repertoire was sequenced with immunoSEQ multiplex PCR; TCRdb's copy has only in-frame clones and lacks some. Seen here are about 3,300 clones, roughly 64% observed once, and the top ten hold roughly 17%. The sequencing input was breast tumor tissue. Source of these receptors: a person aged 35-50 years with breast cancer. Both conserved end residues are part of each CDR3. Each record gives: CDR3 protein, CDR3 DNA, J gene, clone size, V gene, D gene. D genes are given only for firm matches. Where a row states a size, it is once, few, many or the class of an expanded clone; other rows omit it.

CASSLDLRGRAKDTQYF,TGCGCCAGCAGCTTAGACTTAAGGGGGAGGGCCAAAGATACGCAGTATTTT,TRBJ2-3,once,TRBV5-1,NA
CASSRGDGDNEQFF,TGTGCCAGCTCGAGAGGTGACGGGGACAATGAGCAGTTCTTC,TRBJ2-1,NA,TRBV2,NA
CASSSRTRGLSGNTIYF,TGTGCCAGCAGCTCCCGGACTAGGGGTCTCTCGGGAAACACCATATATTTT,TRBJ1-3,once,TRBV7-8,NA
CSARDGPGYTF,TGCAGTGCTAGAGATGGACCTGGCTACACCTTC,TRBJ1-2,few,TRBV20-1,NA
CSAPGTHGYTF,TGCAGTGCTCCAGGGACCCATGGCTACACCTTC,TRBJ1-2,NA,TRBV20-1,NA
CASSLGRGRNEQFF,TGTGCCAGCAGCTTAGGAAGAGGGAGAAATGAGCAGTTCTTC,TRBJ2-1,NA,TRBV7-8,NA
CASSEIRAGRNEQFF,TGTGCCAGCAGTGAAATAAGGGCAGGAAGAAATGAGCAGTTCTTC,TRBJ2-1,NA,TRBV6-1,NA
CASSPEAGSDYGYTF,TGTGCCAGCTCACCGGAAGCCGGTTCTGACTATGGCTACACCTTC,TRBJ1-2,NA,TRBV18,NA
CASSYEASGRQYF,TGTGCCAGCAGTTACGAGGCTAGCGGGAGGCAGTACTTC,TRBJ2-7,NA,TRBV6-6,TRBD2
CASSQDRRAFYGYTF,TGCGCCAGCAGCCAAGATCGCAGGGCGTTCTATGGCTACACCTTC,TRBJ1-2,NA,TRBV4-1,NA
CASSSAESYEQYF,TGTGCCAGCAGTTCAGCGGAATCCTACGAGCAGTACTTC,TRBJ2-7,NA,TRBV27,NA
CASSVGGQGTDTQYF,TGTGCCAGCAGCGTCGGAGGGCAGGGCACAGATACGCAGTATTTT,TRBJ2-3,few,TRBV6-4,NA
CASSLVLNTGELFF,TGTGCCAGCAGCTTGGTTCTGAACACCGGGGAGCTGTTTTTT,TRBJ2-2,NA,TRBV5-5,NA
CSVEDPPAGYTF,TGCAGCGTTGAAGATCCCCCAGCAGGCTACACCTTC,TRBJ1-2,NA,TRBV29-1,NA
CASSFAGSGELFF,TGTGCCAGCAGCTTTGCGGGGTCCGGGGAGCTGTTTTTT,TRBJ2-2,NA,TRBV7-9,NA
CASTWTSGRNEQFF,TGTGCCAGCACCTGGACTAGCGGGCGCAATGAGCAGTTCTTC,TRBJ2-1,large,TRBV2,TRBD2
CASSIGDSKLIYEQYF,TGTGCCAGTAGTATAGGAGACAGTAAACTTATCTACGAGCAGTACTTC,TRBJ2-7,NA,TRBV19,NA
CASSGSGGGMETQYF,TGTGCCAGCAGCGGGAGCGGGGGGGGAATGGAGACCCAGTACTTC,TRBJ2-5,NA,TRBV9,TRBD2
CASSLASVYEQYF,TGTGCCAGCAGCTTAGCTAGCGTCTACGAGCAGTACTTC,TRBJ2-7,NA,TRBV11-2,NA
CASSPLREGAKTQYF,TGTGCCAGCAGTCCCCTTAGGGAGGGGGCGAAGACCCAGTACTTC,TRBJ2-5,NA,TRBV27,NA
CASSLAGGDYGYTF,TGCGCCAGCAGCTTGGCGGGGGGGGACTATGGCTACACCTTC,TRBJ1-2,NA,TRBV5-1,NA
CASSQEGTSGSRNEQFF,TGTGCCAGCAGCCAAGAAGGCACTAGCGGGAGCAGGAATGAGCAGTTCTTC,TRBJ2-1,NA,TRBV4-2,TRBD2
CASSLGQSYEQYF,TGCGCCAGCAGCTTGGGCCAGTCCTACGAGCAGTACTTC,TRBJ2-7,NA,TRBV5-1,NA
CASSLGPGRYF,TGTGCCAGCAGTTTAGGGCCGGGGAGGTATTTT,TRBJ2-3,few,TRBV28,NA
CASSLDPGTKGNTIYF,TGTGCCAGCAGCTTAGATCCCGGGACAAAAGGAAACACCATATATTTT,TRBJ1-3,NA,TRBV7-2,NA
CASSLSGGRRTGELFF,TGTGCCAGCAGTTTATCGGGCGGGAGAAGGACCGGGGAGCTGTTTTTT,TRBJ2-2,NA,TRBV27,TRBD2
CASREDWWNYGYTF,TGCGCCAGCCGCGAGGACTGGTGGAACTATGGCTACACCTTC,TRBJ1-2,NA,TRBV5-1,NA
CASSGGTDEQFF,TGTGCCAGCAGTGGGGGGACTGATGAGCAGTTCTTC,TRBJ2-1,large,TRBV2,NA
CASSLDSGAGANVLTF,TGCGCCAGCAGCTTGGATTCGGGTGCTGGGGCCAACGTCCTGACTTTC,TRBJ2-6,few,TRBV5-1,NA
CASSGRVSGVETQYF,TGTGCCAGCAGCGGGCGGGTCAGCGGGGTAGAGACCCAGTACTTC,TRBJ2-5,NA,TRBV5-6,TRBD2
CASSLGHSETQYF,TGTGCCAGCAGCTTGGGACATTCAGAGACCCAGTACTTC,TRBJ2-5,once,TRBV5-5,NA
CASSPDFYEQYF,TGTGCCAGCAGCCCAGACTTCTACGAGCAGTACTTC,TRBJ2-7,NA,TRBV4-2,NA
CASSKTTSNQPQHF,TGTGCCAGCAGTAAAACAACTAGCAATCAGCCCCAGCATTTT,TRBJ1-5,once,TRBV28,NA
CASSPGTHYDEQFF,TGTGCCAGCAGTCCCGGGACTCACTATGATGAGCAGTTCTTC,TRBJ2-1,NA,TRBV6-4,NA
CASSIGLAGGSAYNEQFF,TGTGCCAGCAGCATCGGACTAGCGGGAGGTTCCGCCTACAATGAGCAGTTCTTC,TRBJ2-1,NA,TRBV13,TRBD2